The entry below describes one TCR beta chain. The sample holds a few counts of this clone. No antigen is known for it. No base quality values were provided; no much bigger clone lies one nucleotide off. A single peripheral blood draw of 90 to 150 mL on average was collected from each donor into heparinised tubes. Using a panel that included CD45RO, CCR7, CD25, CD127, CD95 and CD27, naive, central memory, regulatory and stem cell-like memory CD4+ T cells were sorted on a BD FACSAria II. Every sorted population had a purity above 95%. PBMCs were separated immediately by Lymphoprep density gradient centrifugation and were stained directly, without being cultured. Samples were stained and sorted in pairs, with one healthy donor and one patient per experiment, so that batch effects were minimized. All of the isolated RNA was reverse transcribed with the High Capacity cDNA Reverse Transcription Kit, so expressed TCRB transcripts were sequenced. Deep immunoSEQ sequencing was performed on naive, central memory and regulatory T cell samples, with an average of roughly 4 million total reads per sample. Sorted cells were lysed in RLT buffer and RNA was extracted with DNase-treated RNeasy Micro or Mini kits, depending on cell number. To prevent cross-contamination, each cell subset was processed individually, whereas patient and healthy donor samples were processed jointly. The immunoSEQ multiplex PCR was used to amplify TCRB sequences from cDNA, generating 87-bp fragments that spanned the CDR3 region. The amplicons were sequenced using the Illumina HiSeq platform. The authors' pipeline ran thus. PCR bias was computationally corrected using synthetic template baselines, reads within Hamming distance 2 were collapsed, and singletons that could not be merged were discarded. Reads were aligned against IMGT to assign V, D and J genes, CDR3 length and insertions or deletions at six rearrangement sites. Within each subset, clonotype counts were normalized to sorted cell number, after which true diversity and Gini coefficients were computed with the tcR R package. Repertoire sharing was quantified using the overlap coefficient calculated on TCRB nucleotide sequences. The table comes from immuneACCESS by way of TCRdb, which keeps in-frame sequences with V and J called. Part of the clones is missing from these tables; in studies checked, under half for an unresolved V gene and the rest for unknown reasons. The V and J calls and clone size are taken from that table; D and trimming were inferred from the DNA. For this sample the table gives 100,000 to 150,000 clones, of which roughly 10% were detected only once. About 0.7% of the sample goes to the ten largest clones.

The data were taken from a study of beta chain features in type 1 diabetes (dated by TCRdb to the late 2010s). A note on the overall study: No differences in mean age, gender distribution, total cell number or subset yield were found between patients and healthy donors. The study compared the TCRB repertoires of sorted circulating CD4+ T cell subsets in recently diagnosed type 1 diabetes patients with those in matched healthy donors. Naive and central memory subsets were obtained from all 28 donors, but regulatory and stem cell-like memory subsets were isolated from only 8 patients and 8 healthy donors. Across all samples, fewer than 110,000,000 sorted cells were examined, and cell number per subset correlated strongly with RNA yield. Points the paper makes about the study in general: At VDJ recombination sites, patients with type 1 diabetes made fewer insertions and deleted more nucleotides, a pattern implying thymic rearrangement abnormalities. PCR might favor shorter templates, but patient and control samples were amplified and corrected together, so any skew would affect both groups equally. In all four CD4+ subsets, TCRB CDR3 length was moderately but significantly shorter in type 1 diabetes patients. Because the HLA sub-analyses included only small numbers of individuals, any influence of HLA type on TCRB rearrangement was left unresolved. The naive, central memory and regulatory TCRB repertoires appeared to resemble one another more closely among patients than among healthy donors. Because cDNA rather than genomic DNA was sequenced, highly expressing activated cells could have been over-represented, although no difference in activation and CD3 levels was found between groups.

Sequences WNHNN (CDR1) and SYGVQD (CDR2) are obtained from the germline V gene (reference sequence). The junction shows trimming of 0 bases on V and 8 bases on J, plus 5 bases between the germline ends. The CDR3 goes from the cysteine to the phenylalanine over 12 residues. Kept here is only the CDR3 DNA, which spans 36 bases and is read in frame from base 1. This receptor was taken from a man aged 25 to 40 with type 1 diabetes. The sequenced sample was central memory CD4+ T cells from blood. The rearranged chain carries TRBV10-1 and TRBJ2-1, with no confidently assigned D gene. The DNA is TGCGCCAGCAGTGAGTCCGGGTATGAGCAGTTCTTC. It encodes CASSESGYEQFF.